This T cell receptor (beta chain) was found in a study of CD8 T cells in Susac syndrome. It was with random hexamers that 0.5 to 1 ug RNA was reverse transcribed. From the immunoSEQ multiplex PCR reads, TCRdb called clonotypes with MiXCR, one entry per CDR3 protein. The table includes about 300,000 distinct CDR3 sequences, 75% to 90% detected once. The CDR3 has 12 amino acids. V lost 10 bases to trimming and J lost 0 bases, with 10 bases between them. Germline lookup yields CDR1 MNHEY and CDR2 SVGEGT. The chain joins TRBV6-2 or TRBV6-3 to TRBJ2-7; D is unresolved. Source material: CD8+ T cells from PBMCs. The source is a human donor with multiple sclerosis. The chain's CDR3 is CANGPNSYEQYF. For the CDR3, the DNA is TGTGCCAACGGACCCAACTCCTACGAGCAGTACTTC.